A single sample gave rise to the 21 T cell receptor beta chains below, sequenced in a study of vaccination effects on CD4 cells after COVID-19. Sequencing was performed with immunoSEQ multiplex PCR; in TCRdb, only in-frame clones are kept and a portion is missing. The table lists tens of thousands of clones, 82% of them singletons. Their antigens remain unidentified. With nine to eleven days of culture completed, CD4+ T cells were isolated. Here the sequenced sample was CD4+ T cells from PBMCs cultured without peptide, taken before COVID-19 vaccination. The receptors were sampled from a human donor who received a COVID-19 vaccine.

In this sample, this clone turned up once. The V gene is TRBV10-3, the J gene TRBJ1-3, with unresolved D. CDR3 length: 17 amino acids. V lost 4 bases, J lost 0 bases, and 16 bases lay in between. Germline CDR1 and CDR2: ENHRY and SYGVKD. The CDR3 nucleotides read TGTGCCATCAGTGGTCTTGGAGGGAGCCACTCTGGAAACACCATATATTTT. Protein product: CAISGLGGSHSGNTIYF.

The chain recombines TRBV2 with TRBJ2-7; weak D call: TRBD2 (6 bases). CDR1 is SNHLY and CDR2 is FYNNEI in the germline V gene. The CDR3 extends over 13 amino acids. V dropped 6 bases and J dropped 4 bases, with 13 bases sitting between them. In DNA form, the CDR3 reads TGTGCCAGCAGCGCAATCGGGGGTTACGAGCAGTACGTC. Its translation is CASSAIGGYEQYV.

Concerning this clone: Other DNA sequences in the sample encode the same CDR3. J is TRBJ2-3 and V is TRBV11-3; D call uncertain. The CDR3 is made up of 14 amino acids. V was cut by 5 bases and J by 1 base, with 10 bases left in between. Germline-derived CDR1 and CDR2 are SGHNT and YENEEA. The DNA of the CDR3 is TGTGCCAGCAGCCTGTCGGGCGGCACAGATACGCAGTATTTT. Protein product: CASSLSGGTDTQYF.

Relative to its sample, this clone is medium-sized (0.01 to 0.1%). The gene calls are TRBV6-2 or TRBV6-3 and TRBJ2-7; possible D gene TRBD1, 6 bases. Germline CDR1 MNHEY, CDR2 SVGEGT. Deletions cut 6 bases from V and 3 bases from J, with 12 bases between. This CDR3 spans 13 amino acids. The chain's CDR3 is CASSITGFYEQYV. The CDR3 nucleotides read TGTGCCAGCAGCATAACAGGGTTCTACGAGCAGTACGTC.

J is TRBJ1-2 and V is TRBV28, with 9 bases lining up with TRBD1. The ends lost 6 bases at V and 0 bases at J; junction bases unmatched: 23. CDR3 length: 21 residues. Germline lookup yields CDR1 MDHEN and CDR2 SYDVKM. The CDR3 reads CASRGALGTGQHSAANYGYTF. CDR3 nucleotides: TGTGCCAGCAGGGGGGCCTTAGGGACAGGGCAACACTCGGCAGCTAACTATGGCTACACCTTC.

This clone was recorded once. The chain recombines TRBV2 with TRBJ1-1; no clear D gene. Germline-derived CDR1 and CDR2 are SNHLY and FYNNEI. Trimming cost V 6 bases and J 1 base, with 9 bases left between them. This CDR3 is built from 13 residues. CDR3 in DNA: TGTGCCAGCAGGGCGGAAGGGAACACTGAAGCTTTCTTT. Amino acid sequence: CASRAEGNTEAFF.

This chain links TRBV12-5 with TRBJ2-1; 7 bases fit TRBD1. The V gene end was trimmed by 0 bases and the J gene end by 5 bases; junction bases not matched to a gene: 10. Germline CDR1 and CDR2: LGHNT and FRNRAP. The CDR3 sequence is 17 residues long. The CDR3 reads CASGLVLGGSNNNEQFF. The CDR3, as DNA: TGTGCTAGTGGTTTGGTATTAGGGGGCTCCAACAACAATGAGCAGTTCTTC.

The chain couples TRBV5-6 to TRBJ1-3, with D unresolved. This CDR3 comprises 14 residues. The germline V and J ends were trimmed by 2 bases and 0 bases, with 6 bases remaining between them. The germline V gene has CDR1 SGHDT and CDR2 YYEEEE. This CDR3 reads CASSFASSGNTIYF. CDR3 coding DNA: TGTGCCAGCAGCTTTGCGAGCTCTGGAAACACCATATATTTT.

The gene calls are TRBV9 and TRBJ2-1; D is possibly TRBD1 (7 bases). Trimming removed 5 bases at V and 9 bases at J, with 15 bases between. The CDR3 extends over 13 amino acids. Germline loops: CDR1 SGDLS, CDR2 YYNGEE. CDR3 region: CASSAPQGGEQFF. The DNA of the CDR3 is TGTGCCAGCAGTGCCCCCCAGGGGGGTGAGCAGTTCTTC.

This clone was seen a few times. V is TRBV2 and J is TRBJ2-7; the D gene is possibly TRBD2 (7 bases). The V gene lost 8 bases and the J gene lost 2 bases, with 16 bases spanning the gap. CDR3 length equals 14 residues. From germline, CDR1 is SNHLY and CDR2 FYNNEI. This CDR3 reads CASGGGGAAYEQYV. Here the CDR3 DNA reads TGTGCCAGCGGAGGGGGGGGCGCCGCCTACGAGCAGTACGTC.

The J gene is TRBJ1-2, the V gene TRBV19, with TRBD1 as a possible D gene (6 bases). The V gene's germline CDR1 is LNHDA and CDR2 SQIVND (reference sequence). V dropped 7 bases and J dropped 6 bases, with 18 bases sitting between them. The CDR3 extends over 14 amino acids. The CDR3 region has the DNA TGTGCCAGTACCCTCCCCGACAGGCCGGATGGCTACACCTTC. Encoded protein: CASTLPDRPDGYTF.

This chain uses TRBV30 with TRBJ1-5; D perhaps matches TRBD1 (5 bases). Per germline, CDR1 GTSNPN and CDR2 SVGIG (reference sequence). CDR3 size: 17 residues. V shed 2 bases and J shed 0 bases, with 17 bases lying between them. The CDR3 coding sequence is TGTGCCTGGAGTAGGGTTTTGGACACCGATAGCAATCAGCCCCAGCATTTT. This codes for CAWSRVLDTDSNQPQHF.

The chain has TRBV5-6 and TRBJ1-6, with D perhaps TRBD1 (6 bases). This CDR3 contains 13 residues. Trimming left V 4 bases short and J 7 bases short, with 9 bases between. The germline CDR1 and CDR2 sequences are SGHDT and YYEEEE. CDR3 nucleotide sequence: TGTGCCAGCAGCGGACAGCCAAATTCACCCCTCCACTTT. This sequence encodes CASSGQPNSPLHF.

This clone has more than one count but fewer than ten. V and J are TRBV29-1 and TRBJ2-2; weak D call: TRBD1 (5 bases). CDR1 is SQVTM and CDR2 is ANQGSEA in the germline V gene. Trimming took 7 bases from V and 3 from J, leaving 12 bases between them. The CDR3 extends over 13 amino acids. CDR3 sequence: CSAGDSHTGELFF. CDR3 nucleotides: TGCAGCGCTGGCGACAGTCACACCGGGGAGCTGTTTTTT.

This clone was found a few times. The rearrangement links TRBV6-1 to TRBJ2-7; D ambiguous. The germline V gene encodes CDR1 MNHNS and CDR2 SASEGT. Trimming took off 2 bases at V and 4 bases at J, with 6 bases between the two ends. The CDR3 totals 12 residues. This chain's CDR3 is CASSEKGYEQYV. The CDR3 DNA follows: TGTGCCAGCAGTGAAAAGGGTTACGAGCAGTACGTC.

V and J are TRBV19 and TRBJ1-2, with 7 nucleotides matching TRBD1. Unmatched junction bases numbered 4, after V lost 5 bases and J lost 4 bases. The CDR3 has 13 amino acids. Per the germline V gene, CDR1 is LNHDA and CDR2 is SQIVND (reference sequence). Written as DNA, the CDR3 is TGTGCCAGTAGTTTGGAGGGGGCCTATGGCTACACCTTC. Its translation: CASSLEGAYGYTF.

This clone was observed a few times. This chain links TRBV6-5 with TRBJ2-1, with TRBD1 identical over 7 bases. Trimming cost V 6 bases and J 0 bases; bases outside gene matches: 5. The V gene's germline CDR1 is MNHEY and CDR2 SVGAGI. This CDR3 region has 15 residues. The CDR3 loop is CASRGQLGSYNEQFF. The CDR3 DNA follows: TGTGCCAGCAGGGGACAGTTAGGCTCCTACAATGAGCAGTTCTTC.

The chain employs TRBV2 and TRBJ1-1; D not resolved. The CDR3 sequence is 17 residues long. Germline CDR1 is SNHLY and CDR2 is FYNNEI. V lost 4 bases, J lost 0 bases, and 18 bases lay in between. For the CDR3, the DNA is TGTGCCAGCAGTGTAACCCTGTTGGAAGTAGTGAACACTGAAGCTTTCTTT. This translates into CASSVTLLEVVNTEAFF.

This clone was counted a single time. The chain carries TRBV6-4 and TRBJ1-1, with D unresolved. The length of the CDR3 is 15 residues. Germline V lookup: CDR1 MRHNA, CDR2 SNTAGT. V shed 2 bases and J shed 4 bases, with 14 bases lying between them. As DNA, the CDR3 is TGTGCCAGCAGTGACGGCGTGGGCGCGGGCACTGAAGCTTTCTTT. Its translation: CASSDGVGAGTEAFF.

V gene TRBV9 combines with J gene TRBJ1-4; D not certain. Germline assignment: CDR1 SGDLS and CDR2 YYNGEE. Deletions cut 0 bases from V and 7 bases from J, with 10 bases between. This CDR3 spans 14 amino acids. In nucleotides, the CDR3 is TGTGCCAGCAGCGTAGCGCGGGGAGGTGAAAAACTGTTTTTT. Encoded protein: CASSVARGGEKLFF.

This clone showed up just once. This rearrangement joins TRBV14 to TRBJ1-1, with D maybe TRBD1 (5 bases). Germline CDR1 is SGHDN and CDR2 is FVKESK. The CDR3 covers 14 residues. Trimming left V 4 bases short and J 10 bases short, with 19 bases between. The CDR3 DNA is TGTGCCAGCAGCCCCACCTTAGAGGGGAAGGGAGCTTTCTTT. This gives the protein CASSPTLEGKGAFF.